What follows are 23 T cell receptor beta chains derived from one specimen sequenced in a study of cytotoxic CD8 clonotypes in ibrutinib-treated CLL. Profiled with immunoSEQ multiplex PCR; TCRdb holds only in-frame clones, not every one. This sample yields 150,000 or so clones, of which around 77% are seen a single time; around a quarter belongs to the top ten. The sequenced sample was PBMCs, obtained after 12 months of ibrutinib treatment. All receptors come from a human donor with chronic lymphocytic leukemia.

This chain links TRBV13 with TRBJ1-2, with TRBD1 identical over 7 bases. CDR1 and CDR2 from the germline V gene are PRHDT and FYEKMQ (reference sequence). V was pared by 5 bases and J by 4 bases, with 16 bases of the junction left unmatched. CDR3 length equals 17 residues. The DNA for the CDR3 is TGTGCCAGCAGCATACTACCCAGGGGGGCCCTCTCCTATGGCTACACCTTC. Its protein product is CASSILPRGALSYGYTF.

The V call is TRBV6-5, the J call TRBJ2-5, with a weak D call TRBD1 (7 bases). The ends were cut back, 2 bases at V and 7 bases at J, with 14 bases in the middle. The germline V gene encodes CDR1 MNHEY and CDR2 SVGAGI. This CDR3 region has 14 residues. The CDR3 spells CASSYHQGGWTQYF. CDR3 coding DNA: TGTGCCAGCAGTTACCACCAGGGGGGTTGGACCCAGTACTTC.

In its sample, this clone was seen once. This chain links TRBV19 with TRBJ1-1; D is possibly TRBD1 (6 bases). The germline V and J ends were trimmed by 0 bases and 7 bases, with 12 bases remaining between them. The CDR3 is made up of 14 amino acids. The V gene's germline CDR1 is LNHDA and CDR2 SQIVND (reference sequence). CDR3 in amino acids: CASSIDATGSEAFF. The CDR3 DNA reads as TGTGCCAGTAGTATAGATGCCACAGGGAGTGAAGCTTTCTTT.

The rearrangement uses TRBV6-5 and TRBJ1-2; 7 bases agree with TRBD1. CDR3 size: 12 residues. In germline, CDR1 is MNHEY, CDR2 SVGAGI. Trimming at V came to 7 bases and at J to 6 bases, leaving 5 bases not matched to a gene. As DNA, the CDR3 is TGTGCCAGCAAAAGGGGGCCGCATGGCTACACCTTC. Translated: CASKRGPHGYTF.

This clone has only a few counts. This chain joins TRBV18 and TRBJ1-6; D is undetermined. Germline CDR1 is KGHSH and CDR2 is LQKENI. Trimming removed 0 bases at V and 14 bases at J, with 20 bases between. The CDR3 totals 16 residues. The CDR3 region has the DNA TGTGCCAGCTCACCACCAATGAGTCCTCTGGGATTCACCCTCCACTTT. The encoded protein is CASSPPMSPLGFTLHF.

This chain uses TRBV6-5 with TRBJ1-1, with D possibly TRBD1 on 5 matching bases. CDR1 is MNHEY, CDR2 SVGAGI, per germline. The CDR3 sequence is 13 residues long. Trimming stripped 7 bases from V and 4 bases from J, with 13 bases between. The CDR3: CASTLQGGTEAFF. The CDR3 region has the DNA TGTGCCAGCACCCTGCAGGGCGGCACTGAAGCTTTCTTT.

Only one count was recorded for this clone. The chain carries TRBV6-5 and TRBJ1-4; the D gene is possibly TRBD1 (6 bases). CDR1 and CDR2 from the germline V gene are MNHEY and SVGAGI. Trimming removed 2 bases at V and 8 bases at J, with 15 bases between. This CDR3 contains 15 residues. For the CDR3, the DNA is TGTGCCAGCAGTTACGGCGGACAGTCCGGGGAAAAACTGTTTTTT. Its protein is CASSYGGQSGEKLFF.

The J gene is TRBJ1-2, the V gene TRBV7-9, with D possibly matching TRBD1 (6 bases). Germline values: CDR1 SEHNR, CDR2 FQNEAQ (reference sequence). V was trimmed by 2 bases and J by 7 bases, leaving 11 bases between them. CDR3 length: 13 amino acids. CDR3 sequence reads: CASSLQGGIGYTF. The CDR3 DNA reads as TGTGCCAGCAGCTTACAAGGGGGGATTGGCTACACCTTC.

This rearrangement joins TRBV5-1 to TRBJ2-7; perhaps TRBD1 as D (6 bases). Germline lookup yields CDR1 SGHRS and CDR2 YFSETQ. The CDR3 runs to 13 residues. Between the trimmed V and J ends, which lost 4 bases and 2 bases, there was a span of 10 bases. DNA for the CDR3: TGCGCCAGCAGCCCGGACAGAACCTACGAGCAGTACTTC. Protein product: CASSPDRTYEQYF.

The CDR3 coding sequence is TGTGCCTGGCGGACGACAGGGGACTACGAGCAGTACTTC. Its translation: CAWRTTGDYEQYF. The chain has TRBV30 and TRBJ2-7; 8 bases fit TRBD1. Per the germline V gene, CDR1 is GTSNPN and CDR2 is SVGIG (reference sequence). Trimming took 5 bases from V and 3 from J; bases not matched to a gene: 6. The CDR3 consists of 13 residues.

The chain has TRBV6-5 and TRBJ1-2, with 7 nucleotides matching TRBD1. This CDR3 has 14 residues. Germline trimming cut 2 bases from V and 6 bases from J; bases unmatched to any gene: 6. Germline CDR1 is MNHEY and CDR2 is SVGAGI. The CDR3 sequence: CASSYTGRGNGYTF. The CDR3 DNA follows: TGTGCCAGCAGTTACACGGGCAGGGGGAATGGCTACACCTTC.

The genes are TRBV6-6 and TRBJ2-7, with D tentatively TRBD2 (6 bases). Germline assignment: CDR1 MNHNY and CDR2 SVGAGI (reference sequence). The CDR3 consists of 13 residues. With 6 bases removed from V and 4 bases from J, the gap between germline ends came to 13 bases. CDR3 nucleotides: TGTGCCAGCAGCCCCGGGGGTCGGTACGAGCAGTACTTC. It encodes CASSPGGRYEQYF.

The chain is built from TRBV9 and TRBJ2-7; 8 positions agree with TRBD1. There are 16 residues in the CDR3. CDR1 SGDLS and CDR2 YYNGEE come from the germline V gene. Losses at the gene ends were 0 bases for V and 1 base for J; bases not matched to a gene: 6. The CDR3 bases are TGTGCCAGCAGCGTAGGAGGACAGGGCGATTCCTACGAGCAGTACTTC. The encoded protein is CASSVGGQGDSYEQYF.

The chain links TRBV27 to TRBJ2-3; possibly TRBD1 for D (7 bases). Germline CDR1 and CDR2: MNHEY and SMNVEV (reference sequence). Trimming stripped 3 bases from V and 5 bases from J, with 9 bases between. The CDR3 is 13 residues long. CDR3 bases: TGTGCCAGCAGTTTGCAGGGGGGAGATACGCAGTATTTT. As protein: CASSLQGGDTQYF.

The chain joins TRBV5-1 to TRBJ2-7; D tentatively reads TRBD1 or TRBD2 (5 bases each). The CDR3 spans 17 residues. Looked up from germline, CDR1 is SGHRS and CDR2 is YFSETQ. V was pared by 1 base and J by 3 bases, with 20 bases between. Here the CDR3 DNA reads TGCGCCAGCAGCTTGATCCCTCGGGACGTACTTTTCTACGAGCAGTACTTC. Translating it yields CASSLIPRDVLFYEQYF.

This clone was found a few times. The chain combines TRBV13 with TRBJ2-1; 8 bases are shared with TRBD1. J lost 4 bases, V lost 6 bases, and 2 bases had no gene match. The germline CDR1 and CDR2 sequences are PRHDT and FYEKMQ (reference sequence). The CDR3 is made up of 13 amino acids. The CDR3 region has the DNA TGTGCCAGCAGGACAGGGGCATACAATGAGCAGTTCTTC. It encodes CASRTGAYNEQFF. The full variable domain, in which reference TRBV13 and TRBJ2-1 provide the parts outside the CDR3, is AAGVIQSPRHLIKEKRETATLKCYPIPRHDTVYWYQQGPGQDPQFLISFYEKMQSDKGSIPDRFSAQQFSDYHSELNMSSLELGDSALYFCASRTGAYNEQFFGPGTRLTVL.

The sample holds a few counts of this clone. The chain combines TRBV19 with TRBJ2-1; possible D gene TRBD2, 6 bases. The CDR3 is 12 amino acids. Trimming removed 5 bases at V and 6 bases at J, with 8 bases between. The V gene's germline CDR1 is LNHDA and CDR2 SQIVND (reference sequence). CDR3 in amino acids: CASSPGLNEQFF. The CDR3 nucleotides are TGTGCCAGTAGTCCGGGACTCAATGAGCAGTTCTTC.

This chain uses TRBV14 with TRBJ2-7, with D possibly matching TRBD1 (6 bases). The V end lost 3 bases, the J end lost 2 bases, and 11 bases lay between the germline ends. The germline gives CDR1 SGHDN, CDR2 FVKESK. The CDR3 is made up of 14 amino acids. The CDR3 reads CASSHPGQPYEQYF. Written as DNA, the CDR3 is TGTGCCAGCAGCCACCCCGGACAGCCCTACGAGCAGTACTTC.

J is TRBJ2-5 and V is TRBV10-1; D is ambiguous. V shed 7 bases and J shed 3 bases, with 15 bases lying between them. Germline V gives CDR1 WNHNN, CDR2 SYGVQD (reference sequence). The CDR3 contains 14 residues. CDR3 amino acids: CASIEFTEKETQYF. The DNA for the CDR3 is TGCGCCAGCATTGAATTTACCGAAAAAGAGACCCAGTACTTC.

CDR3 amino acids: CAWTGFGELFF. Here the CDR3 DNA reads TGTGCCTGGACAGGGTTCGGGGAGCTGTTTTTT. This chain uses TRBV30 with TRBJ2-2, with D possibly TRBD1 on 5 matching bases. Germline assignment: CDR1 GTSNPN and CDR2 SVGIG (reference sequence). V was cut by 4 bases and J by 7 bases, with 7 bases left in between. CDR3 size: 11 residues. Filled out from reference TRBV30 and TRBJ2-2, the complete variable domain reads SQTIHQWPATLVQPVGSPLSLECTVEGTSNPNLYWYRQAAGRGLQLLFYSVGIGQISSEVPQNLSASRPQDRQFILSSKKLLLSDSGFYLCAWTGFGELFFGEGSRLTVL.

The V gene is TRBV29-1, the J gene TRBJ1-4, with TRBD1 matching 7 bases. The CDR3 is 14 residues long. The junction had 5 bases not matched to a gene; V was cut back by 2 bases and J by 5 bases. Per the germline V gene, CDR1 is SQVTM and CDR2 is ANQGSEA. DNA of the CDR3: TGCAGCGTTGAAAGGGCAGGGGGGAATGAAAAACTGTTTTTT. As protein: CSVERAGGNEKLFF.

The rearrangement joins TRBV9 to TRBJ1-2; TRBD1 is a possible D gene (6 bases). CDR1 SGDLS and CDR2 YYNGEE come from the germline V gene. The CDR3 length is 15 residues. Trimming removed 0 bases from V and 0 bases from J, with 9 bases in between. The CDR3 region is CASSVVGGPNYGYTF. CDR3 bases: TGTGCCAGCAGCGTAGTCGGGGGCCCTAACTATGGCTACACCTTC.

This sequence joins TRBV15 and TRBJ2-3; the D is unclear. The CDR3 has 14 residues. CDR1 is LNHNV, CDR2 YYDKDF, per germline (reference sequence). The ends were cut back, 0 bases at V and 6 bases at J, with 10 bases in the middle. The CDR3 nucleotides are TGTGCCACCAGCAGAGATCTCGGTGTCGATACGCAGTATTTT. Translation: CATSRDLGVDTQYF.